This TCR beta chain was sequenced during a study of blood T cells in healthy people across ages. Trimming removed 1 base at V and 2 bases at J, with 4 bases between. From germline, CDR1 is SGHTA and CDR2 FQGNSA. This CDR3 is 13 amino acids long. A J-beta primer mix and a sample-barcoded 5' primer were used in a second PCR of roughly 6 to 11 cycles. TCRdb re-called the 5' RACE reads with MiXCR, one entry per CDR3 protein. The repertoire holds about 970,000 distinct CDR3 sequences, roughly 47% seen once, with 20% to 25% in the top ten. Source material: blood. This chain connects TRBV7-2 to TRBJ2-3; D not certain. This receptor was taken from an older woman in good health. CDR3: CASSLVDTDTQYF. The CDR3 DNA reads as TGTGCCAGCAGCTTAGTAGACACAGATACGCAGTATTTT.